A selection of T cell receptor beta chains follows, all from one sample in a study of OX40 agonist ivuxolimab in advanced cancers. Profiled with immunoSEQ multiplex PCR; TCRdb holds only in-frame clones, not every one. Among approximately 100,000 clones listed, around 92% were seen once. The sample in question was CD4+ or CD8+ T cells sorted from blood, obtained in a trial of the OX40 agonist ivuxolimab. These receptors were obtained from an adult with an advanced solid tumor such as melanoma, head and neck, liver or kidney cancer. CDR3s include the opening cysteine and the closing phenylalanine or tryptophan. D genes are given only for firm matches. Rows may omit the clone size; those that give it use once, few, many or a size class.

abundance: NA; v_gene: TRBV7-3; d_gene: NA; j_gene: TRBJ1-2; CDR3aa: CASSLNPGPNYGYTF; CDR3nt: TGTGCCAGCAGCTTAAATCCAGGGCCCAACTATGGCTACACCTTC
abundance: once; v_gene: TRBV2; d_gene: NA; j_gene: TRBJ2-1; CDR3aa: CASTLARSSYNEQFF; CDR3nt: TGTGCCAGCACCCTAGCGAGGAGCTCCTACAATGAGCAGTTCTTC
abundance: NA; v_gene: TRBV10-3; d_gene: TRBD1; j_gene: TRBJ2-3; CDR3aa: CAISPGQPSADTQYF; CDR3nt: TGTGCCATCAGCCCGGGACAGCCCTCAGCAGATACGCAGTATTTT
abundance: NA; v_gene: TRBV9; d_gene: TRBD2; j_gene: TRBJ2-5; CDR3aa: CASSVRASGYQETQYF; CDR3nt: TGTGCCAGCAGCGTAAGAGCTAGCGGGTACCAAGAGACCCAGTACTTC
abundance: NA; v_gene: TRBV30; d_gene: NA; j_gene: TRBJ2-7; CDR3aa: CAWSGDILTYEQYF; CDR3nt: TGTGCCTGGAGTGGGGACATTCTAACCTACGAGCAGTACTTC
abundance: NA; v_gene: TRBV7-3; d_gene: NA; j_gene: TRBJ2-5; CDR3aa: CASSLGGPRETQYF; CDR3nt: TGTGCCAGCAGCTTAGGTGGACCCAGGGAGACCCAGTACTTC
abundance: NA; v_gene: TRBV6-1; d_gene: TRBD2; j_gene: TRBJ2-1; CDR3aa: CASRAGGPNNEQFF; CDR3nt: TGTGCCAGCAGGGCGGGGGGGCCGAACAATGAGCAGTTCTTC
abundance: once; v_gene: TRBV5-8; d_gene: NA; j_gene: TRBJ2-3; CDR3aa: CASSLDLGTQYF; CDR3nt: TGTGCCAGCAGCCTAGACTTGGGTACGCAGTATTTT
abundance: NA; v_gene: TRBV30; d_gene: NA; j_gene: TRBJ1-3; CDR3aa: CAWSVLSGLSGNTIYF; CDR3nt: TGTGCCTGGAGTGTACTCTCAGGACTCTCTGGAAACACCATATATTTT
abundance: NA; v_gene: TRBV5-4; d_gene: TRBD2; j_gene: TRBJ2-2; CDR3aa: CASSQRQRGGNTGELFF; CDR3nt: TGTGCCAGCAGCCAGCGACAGCGGGGGGGAAACACCGGGGAGCTGTTTTTT
abundance: few; v_gene: TRBV19; d_gene: TRBD2; j_gene: TRBJ2-1; CDR3aa: CASSIVSGGAYEQFF; CDR3nt: TGTGCCAGTAGTATAGTCAGCGGGGGGGCTTATGAGCAGTTCTTC
abundance: NA; v_gene: TRBV6-1; d_gene: NA; j_gene: TRBJ1-5; CDR3aa: CASSEVEGLNQSQHF; CDR3nt: TGTGCCAGCAGTGAAGTGGAGGGGCTAAATCAGTCCCAGCATTTT
abundance: NA; v_gene: TRBV19; d_gene: NA; j_gene: TRBJ2-1; CDR3aa: CASSARGNEQFF; CDR3nt: TGTGCCAGTAGTGCGAGGGGTAATGAGCAGTTCTTC
abundance: once; v_gene: TRBV5-1; d_gene: TRBD2; j_gene: TRBJ2-1; CDR3aa: CASSLRLAGYNEQFF; CDR3nt: TGCGCCAGCAGCTTACGACTAGCTGGGTACAATGAGCAGTTCTTC
abundance: NA; v_gene: TRBV19; d_gene: NA; j_gene: TRBJ2-4; CDR3aa: CASAPPPRGAKNIQYF; CDR3nt: TGTGCCAGTGCTCCCCCTCCCCGGGGCGCCAAAAACATTCAGTACTTC
abundance: NA; v_gene: TRBV9; d_gene: NA; j_gene: TRBJ1-1; CDR3aa: CASSVSLDTEAFF; CDR3nt: TGTGCCAGCAGCGTTTCGTTAGACACTGAAGCTTTCTTT
abundance: NA; v_gene: TRBV11-2; d_gene: TRBD1; j_gene: TRBJ2-3; CDR3aa: CASSSLGQGAYNTQYF; CDR3nt: TGTGCCAGCAGCTCCCTAGGTCAGGGGGCGTATAATACGCAGTATTTT
abundance: NA; v_gene: TRBV10-3; d_gene: TRBD1; j_gene: TRBJ1-1; CDR3aa: CAISQGQGEGTEAFF; CDR3nt: TGTGCCATCAGCCAGGGACAGGGGGAGGGGACTGAAGCTTTCTTT
abundance: NA; v_gene: TRBV30; d_gene: NA; j_gene: TRBJ2-5; CDR3aa: CAWSGSSEETQYF; CDR3nt: TGTGCCTGGAGCGGTTCTTCAGAAGAGACCCAGTACTTC
abundance: NA; v_gene: TRBV6-5; d_gene: NA; j_gene: TRBJ1-5; CDR3aa: CASSPPRVRNQPQHF; CDR3nt: TGTGCCAGCAGCCCCCCCAGGGTTCGCAATCAGCCCCAGCATTTT
abundance: NA; v_gene: TRBV19; d_gene: NA; j_gene: TRBJ1-5; CDR3aa: CASRYRELNQPQHF; CDR3nt: TGTGCCAGTCGGTACAGGGAGCTCAATCAGCCCCAGCATTTT
abundance: NA; v_gene: TRBV6-6; d_gene: NA; j_gene: TRBJ1-1; CDR3aa: CASSYSPGAEAFF; CDR3nt: TGTGCCAGCAGTTACTCTCCGGGGGCTGAAGCTTTCTTT
abundance: once; v_gene: TRBV30; d_gene: NA; j_gene: TRBJ2-7; CDR3aa: CAWSLRWGYEQYF; CDR3nt: TGTGCCTGGAGTCTCCGGTGGGGGTACGAGCAGTACTTC
abundance: NA; v_gene: TRBV6-5; d_gene: TRBD1; j_gene: TRBJ1-2; CDR3aa: CASRRLGTVYGYTF; CDR3nt: TGTGCCAGCAGGAGACTCGGGACAGTCTATGGCTACACCTTC
abundance: NA; v_gene: TRBV7-2; d_gene: TRBD2; j_gene: TRBJ2-3; CDR3aa: CASSYPLAGGHQDTQYF; CDR3nt: TGTGCCAGCAGCTATCCACTAGCGGGGGGGCATCAAGATACGCAGTATTTT
abundance: NA; v_gene: TRBV18; d_gene: NA; j_gene: TRBJ1-2; CDR3aa: CASSPGRDYGYTF; CDR3nt: TGTGCCAGCTCACCAGGCCGAGACTATGGCTACACCTTC
abundance: NA; v_gene: TRBV27; d_gene: NA; j_gene: TRBJ1-6; CDR3aa: CASSLWTDNSPLHF; CDR3nt: TGTGCCAGCAGTTTATGGACGGATAATTCACCCCTCCACTTT
abundance: NA; v_gene: TRBV6-1; d_gene: NA; j_gene: TRBJ2-1; CDR3aa: CASSLAVGNEQFF; CDR3nt: TGTGCCAGCAGCTTAGCGGTGGGGAATGAGCAGTTCTTC
abundance: NA; v_gene: TRBV13; d_gene: NA; j_gene: TRBJ1-1; CDR3aa: CASSLDLGWNTEAFF; CDR3nt: TGTGCCAGCAGCTTAGATCTCGGGTGGAACACTGAAGCTTTCTTT
abundance: NA; v_gene: TRBV6-5; d_gene: NA; j_gene: TRBJ2-5; CDR3aa: CASSEQGETQYF; CDR3nt: TGTGCCAGCAGTGAGCAAGGGGAGACCCAGTACTTC
abundance: NA; v_gene: TRBV28; d_gene: NA; j_gene: TRBJ1-2; CDR3aa: CASRNRDRYTF; CDR3nt: TGTGCCAGCAGGAACAGGGATCGCTACACCTTC
abundance: NA; v_gene: TRBV7-2; d_gene: NA; j_gene: TRBJ2-2; CDR3aa: CASSLGSIPGELFF; CDR3nt: TGTGCCAGCAGCTTAGGCAGCATCCCCGGGGAGCTGTTTTTT
abundance: NA; v_gene: TRBV6-5; d_gene: NA; j_gene: TRBJ1-4; CDR3aa: CATSRAPDRLEKLFF; CDR3nt: TGTGCCACCTCCCGGGCTCCGGACCGATTGGAAAAACTGTTTTTT
abundance: NA; v_gene: TRBV7-9; d_gene: NA; j_gene: TRBJ1-4; CDR3aa: CASSLARASRREKLFF; CDR3nt: TGTGCCAGCAGCTTAGCTAGGGCGTCGAGAAGGGAAAAACTGTTTTTT
abundance: NA; v_gene: TRBV5-1; d_gene: TRBD1; j_gene: TRBJ1-2; CDR3aa: CASSGGTANYGYTF; CDR3nt: TGCGCCAGCAGCGGTGGGACAGCTAACTATGGCTACACCTTC
abundance: NA; v_gene: TRBV5-1; d_gene: NA; j_gene: TRBJ1-2; CDR3aa: CASSLSPIQAGTNYGYTF; CDR3nt: TGCGCCAGCAGCTTGAGTCCCATTCAAGCCGGGACTAACTATGGCTACACCTTC
abundance: once; v_gene: TRBV30; d_gene: TRBD2; j_gene: TRBJ2-5; CDR3aa: CAWSGGLAGGRRQETQYF; CDR3nt: TGTGCCTGGAGCGGGGGACTAGCGGGAGGGCGCCGGCAAGAGACCCAGTACTTC
abundance: NA; v_gene: TRBV6-1; d_gene: TRBD1; j_gene: TRBJ1-1; CDR3aa: CASWKGQVSTEAFF; CDR3nt: TGTGCCAGCTGGAAAGGACAGGTGAGCACTGAAGCTTTCTTT
abundance: NA; v_gene: TRBV30; d_gene: TRBD2; j_gene: TRBJ2-3; CDR3aa: CAWVAGGTDTQYF; CDR3nt: TGTGCCTGGGTAGCGGGGGGGACAGATACGCAGTATTTT
abundance: NA; v_gene: TRBV6-6; d_gene: TRBD2; j_gene: TRBJ2-1; CDR3aa: CASTDAGGKFNEQFF; CDR3nt: TGTGCCAGCACCGATGCGGGAGGGAAATTTAATGAGCAGTTCTTC
abundance: NA; v_gene: TRBV6-1; d_gene: NA; j_gene: TRBJ2-5; CDR3aa: CASRQRYQETQYF; CDR3nt: TGTGCCAGCAGGCAGCGGTACCAAGAGACCCAGTACTTC
abundance: NA; v_gene: TRBV10-2; d_gene: NA; j_gene: TRBJ2-5; CDR3aa: CAPILWRGHDQETQYF; CDR3nt: TGCGCCCCTATCCTCTGGCGGGGGCACGACCAAGAGACCCAGTACTTC
abundance: NA; v_gene: TRBV6-5; d_gene: TRBD1; j_gene: TRBJ1-6; CDR3aa: CASSNRGGSPLHF; CDR3nt: TGTGCCAGCAGCAACAGGGGAGGATCACCCCTCCACTTT
abundance: NA; v_gene: TRBV7-9; d_gene: NA; j_gene: TRBJ1-2; CDR3aa: CASSLVGRDPGYTF; CDR3nt: TGTGCCAGCAGCTTAGTTGGCAGGGACCCTGGCTACACCTTC
abundance: NA; v_gene: TRBV2; d_gene: NA; j_gene: TRBJ2-1; CDR3aa: CASSAVGSSYNEQFF; CDR3nt: TGTGCCAGCAGTGCTGTCGGAAGCTCCTACAATGAGCAGTTCTTC